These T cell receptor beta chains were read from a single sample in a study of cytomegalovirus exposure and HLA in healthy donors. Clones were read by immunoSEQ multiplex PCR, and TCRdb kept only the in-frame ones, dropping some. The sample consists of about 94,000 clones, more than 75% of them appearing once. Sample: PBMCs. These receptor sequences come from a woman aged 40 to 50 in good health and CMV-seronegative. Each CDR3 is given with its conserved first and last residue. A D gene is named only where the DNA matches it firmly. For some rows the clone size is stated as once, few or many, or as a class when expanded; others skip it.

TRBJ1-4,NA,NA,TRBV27,CASSYATNEKLFF,TGTGCCAGCAGCTATGCAACTAATGAAAAACTGTTTTTT
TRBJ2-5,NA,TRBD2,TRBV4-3,CASSQLLRGGGTQYF,TGCGCCAGCAGCCAACTCCTGCGGGGGGGTGGGACCCAGTACTTC
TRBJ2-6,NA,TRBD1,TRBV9,CASSVGTGLGSGANVLTF,TGTGCCAGCAGCGTAGGGACAGGGTTGGGCTCTGGGGCCAACGTCCTGACTTTC
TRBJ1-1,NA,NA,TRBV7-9,CASSSGRVNTEAFF,TGTGCCAGCAGCTCCGGGCGGGTGAACACTGAAGCTTTCTTT
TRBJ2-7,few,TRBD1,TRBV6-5,CATKAPGQIYEQYF,TGTGCCACGAAAGCTCCGGGACAGATCTACGAGCAGTACTTC
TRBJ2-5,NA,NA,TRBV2,CASSLTRFAQETQYF,TGTGCCAGCAGTTTGACACGGTTCGCCCAAGAGACCCAGTACTTC
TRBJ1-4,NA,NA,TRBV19,CASTSATNEKLFF,TGTGCCAGTACCAGCGCAACTAATGAAAAACTGTTTTTT
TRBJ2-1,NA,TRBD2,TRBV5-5,CASRPGLAVNNEQFF,TGTGCCAGCAGGCCTGGACTAGCGGTTAACAATGAGCAGTTCTTC
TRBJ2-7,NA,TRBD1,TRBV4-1,CASSLEFAGTGVVYEQYF,TGCGCCAGCAGCCTCGAATTCGCTGGGACAGGGGTAGTCTACGAGCAGTACTTC
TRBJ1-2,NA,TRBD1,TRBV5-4,CASSLTGANYGYTF,TGTGCCAGCAGCTTGACAGGGGCGAACTATGGCTACACCTTC
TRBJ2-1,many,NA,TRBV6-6,CASAANEQFF,TGTGCCAGTGCGGCCAATGAGCAGTTCTTC
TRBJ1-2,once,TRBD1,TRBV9,CASSVGPGGPNYGYTF,TGTGCCAGCAGCGTAGGACCAGGGGGCCCTAACTATGGCTACACCTTC
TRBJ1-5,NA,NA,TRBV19,CASTHPLGQYSNQPQHF,TGTGCCAGTACCCACCCTTTAGGACAGTATAGCAATCAGCCCCAGCATTTT
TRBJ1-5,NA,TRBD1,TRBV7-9,CASAAGTGDYSNQPQHF,TGTGCCAGCGCGGCCGGGACAGGTGATTATAGCAATCAGCCCCAGCATTTT
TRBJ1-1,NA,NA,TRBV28,CASSLNGVEAFF,TGTGCCAGCAGTTTAAACGGAGTCGAAGCTTTCTTT
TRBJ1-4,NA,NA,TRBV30,CAWSQNNEKLFF,TGTGCCTGGAGTCAAAATAATGAAAAACTGTTTTTT
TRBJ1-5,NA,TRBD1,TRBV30,CAWSLQGTQPQNF,TGTGCCTGGAGTTTACAGGGGACCCAGCCCCAGAATTTT
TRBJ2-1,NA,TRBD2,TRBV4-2,CASSQGTSGGGEQFF,TGTGCCAGCAGCCAAGGGACTAGCGGGGGGGGTGAGCAGTTCTTC
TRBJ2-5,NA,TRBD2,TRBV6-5,CASSYQRGGAETQYF,TGTGCCAGCAGTTACCAGCGGGGGGGGGCTGAGACCCAGTACTTC
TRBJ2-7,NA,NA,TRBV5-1,CASSSTGEAYEQYF,TGCGCCAGCAGCTCCACAGGGGAGGCTTACGAGCAGTACTTC
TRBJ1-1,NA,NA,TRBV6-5,CASSKDRVNTEAFF,TGTGCCAGCAGTAAGGACAGAGTAAACACTGAAGCTTTCTTT
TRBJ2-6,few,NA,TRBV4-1,CASSQDWSRSGANVLTF,TGCGCCAGCAGCCAAGATTGGAGCCGCTCTGGGGCCAACGTCCTGACTTTC
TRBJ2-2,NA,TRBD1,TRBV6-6,CASSSTGTGSSGELFF,TGTGCCAGCAGTTCAACCGGGACAGGGTCTTCCGGGGAGCTGTTTTTT
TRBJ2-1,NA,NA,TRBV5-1,CASSTTTERQFF,TGCGCCAGCAGCACTACGACGGAAAGGCAGTTCTTC
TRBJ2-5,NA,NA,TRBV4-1,CASSQVASLETQYF,TGCGCCAGCAGCCAAGTTGCTAGCTTGGAGACCCAGTACTTC
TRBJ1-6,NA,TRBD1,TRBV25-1,CASGQGNSPLHF,TGTGCCAGTGGACAGGGAAATTCACCCCTCCACTTT